These T cell receptor beta chains were read from a single sample in a study of T cell repertoires in cytomegalovirus infection. TCRdb processed the reads anew with MiXCR; each CDR3 protein has one entry. This table has about 250,000 distinct CDR3 sequences, approximately 13% appearing once. The specimen sequenced was PBMCs. All receptors come from a human donor in good health (CMV status not recorded). Some clones in this sample may be carry-over from other donors' samples. Each CDR3 is given with its conserved first and last residue. Each record gives: clone size, CDR3 length, D gene, V gene, J gene, CDR3 protein, CDR3 DNA. D genes are given only for firm matches. Clone size appears in some rows only: once, few, many, or a class for an expanded clone.

-,13,TRBD1,TRBV23-1,TRBJ1-1,CARGGSMNTEAFF,TGCGCCCGAGGGGGCTCCATGAACACTGAAGCTTTCTTT
few,14,-,TRBV11-2,TRBJ2-7,CASSPGRTTSEQYF,TGTGCCAGCAGCCCGGGCCGGACAACCAGCGAGCAGTACTTC
once,13,-,TRBV14,TRBJ1-2,CASSQDPWGGYTF,TGTGCCAGCAGCCAAGATCCGTGGGGTGGCTACACCTTC
many,15,-,TRBV7-2,TRBJ2-7,CASSLAPSDSYEQYF,TGTGCCAGCAGCTTAGCGCCGTCTGACTCCTACGAGCAGTACTTC
many,14,TRBD1,TRBV28,TRBJ2-3,CASSLTGPADTQYF,TGTGCCAGCAGCTTGACAGGGCCAGCAGATACGCAGTATTTT
few,16,-,TRBV28,TRBJ1-5,CASSLRAAYSNQPQHF,TGTGCCAGCAGTTTACGGGCAGCCTATAGCAATCAGCCCCAGCATTTT
few,15,-,TRBV6-1,TRBJ1-2,CASRVKQGLGYGYTF,TGTGCCAGCAGAGTAAAACAGGGTTTAGGGTATGGCTACACCTTC
few,13,-,TRBV29-1,TRBJ1-1,CSVAKLLNTEAFF,TGCAGCGTTGCCAAGCTTTTGAACACTGAAGCTTTCTTT
many,15,-,TRBV7-8,TRBJ2-3,CASSFKLQGVDTQYF,TGTGCCAGCAGCTTCAAGTTGCAGGGCGTAGATACGCAGTATTTT
-,14,-,TRBV4-3,TRBJ1-1,CASSRQGENTEAFF,TGCGCCAGCAGCCGCCAGGGAGAGAACACTGAAGCTTTCTTT
many,14,TRBD1,TRBV2,TRBJ1-5,CASRLGTGGQPQHF,TGTGCCAGCAGGCTCGGGACAGGGGGTCAGCCCCAGCATTTT
many,13,-,TRBV7-8,TRBJ2-7,CASSLRQTYEQYF,TGTGCCAGCAGCTTAAGACAGACCTACGAGCAGTACTTC
many,16,TRBD1,TRBV7-2,TRBJ2-7,CASSLRRTGAGEEQYF,TGTGCCAGCAGCTTACGTAGGACAGGGGCTGGGGAGGAGCAGTACTTC